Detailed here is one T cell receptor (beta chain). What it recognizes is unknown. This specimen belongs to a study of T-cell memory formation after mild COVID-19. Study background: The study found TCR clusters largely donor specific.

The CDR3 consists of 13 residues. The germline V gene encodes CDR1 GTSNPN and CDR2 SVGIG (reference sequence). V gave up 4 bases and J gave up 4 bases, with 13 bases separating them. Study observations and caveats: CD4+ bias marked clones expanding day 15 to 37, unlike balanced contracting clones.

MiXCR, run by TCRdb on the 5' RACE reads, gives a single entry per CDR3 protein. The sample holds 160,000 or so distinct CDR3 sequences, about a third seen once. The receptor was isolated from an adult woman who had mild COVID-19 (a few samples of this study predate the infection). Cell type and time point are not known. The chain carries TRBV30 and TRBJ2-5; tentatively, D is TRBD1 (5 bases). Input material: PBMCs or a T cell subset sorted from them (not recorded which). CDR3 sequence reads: CAWNQGLGETQYF. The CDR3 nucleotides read TGTGCCTGGAATCAGGGTTTGGGAGAGACCCAGTACTTC.